The 7 T cell receptor beta chains in this list originate from one sample, sequenced in a study of Graves' ophthalmopathy and Graves' hyperthyroidism (dated by TCRdb to 2017 to 2018). TCRdb names Illumina HiSeq 2000 as the instrument used. For repertoire sequencing, the TCR beta CDR3 regions were amplified from RNA transcripts. HTBI primers and the Qiagen OneStep RT-PCR kit were used in a first-round RT-PCR, which was followed by a second-round multiplex PCR, size selection and purification. In-frame beta chains were kept once TCRdb had trimmed the public reads at Q25 with fastp and called clones with MiXCR. A single entry per CDR3 protein holds the most common genes and DNA from its merged rows. This sample gives around 1.1 million distinct CDR3 sequences in total; about 40% of them show up just once. Approximately 12% of the sample is in the top ten clones. The sample comprised peripheral blood or thyroid tissue (not recorded which). These receptors were collected from an adult man with Graves' hyperthyroidism.

Comments on this clonotype: An end of the junction does not agree with germline; a read error may underlie this. The V and J genes are TRBV15 and TRBJ2-2, with D possibly matching TRBD2 (6 bases). The germline CDR1 and CDR2 sequences are LNHNV and YYDKDF (reference sequence). This CDR3 region has 14 residues. The CDR3 protein is CATSGGYATGELSF. CDR3 in DNA: TGTGCCACCAGCGGGGGGTATGCCACCGGGGAGCTGTCTTTT. The full variable domain, with the rest looked up from reference TRBV15 and TRBJ2-2, is DAMVIQNPRYQVTQFGKPVTLSCSQTLNHNVMYWYQQKSSQAPKLLFHYYDKDFNNEADTPDNFQSRRPNTSFCFLDIRSPGLGDTAMYLCATSGGYATGELSFGEGSRLTVL.

This clonotype was detected once. The chain employs TRBV15 and TRBJ2-2; D is uncertain. Germline lookup yields CDR1 LNHNV and CDR2 YYDKDF (reference sequence). The CDR3 contains 16 residues. V was shortened by 3 bases and J by 5 bases, with 16 bases between the two germline ends. This CDR3 is CATSSYPGVQTGELFF. In DNA, the CDR3 is TGTGCCACCAGCAGTTATCCGGGCGTGCAGACCGGGGAGCTGTTTTTT. Supplemented by reference TRBV15 and TRBJ2-2, the full variable domain reads DAMVIQNPRYQVTQFGKPVTLSCSQTLNHNVMYWYQQKSSQAPKLLFHYYDKDFNNEADTPDNFQSRRPNTSFCFLDIRSPGLGDTAMYLCATSSYPGVQTGELFFGEGSRLTVL.

The rearrangement links TRBV7-6 to TRBJ2-5; TRBD2 aligns across 10 bases. The CDR3 is 18 residues long. Germline V gene lookup returns CDR1 SGHVS and CDR2 FNYEAQ. V trimming: 5 bases; J trimming: 5 bases; junction bases outside the gene matches: 17. CDR3: CASSARAGLAGDWETQYF. The CDR3 DNA is TGTGCCAGCAGCGCGCGCGCAGGTCTAGCGGGGGATTGGGAGACCCAGTACTTC. Combining the CDR3 with reference TRBV7-6 and TRBJ2-5 gives the whole variable domain GAGVSQSPRYKVTKRGQDVALRCDPISGHVSLYWYRQALGQGPEFLTYFNYEAQQDKSGLPNDRFSAERPEGSISTLTIQRTEQRDSAMYRCASSARAGLAGDWETQYFGPGTRLLVL.

On this clonotype: A much larger clone lies a single base off, so this may be a read error. This sequence joins TRBV7-9 and TRBJ2-7; D not resolved. Germline lookup yields CDR1 SEHNR and CDR2 FQNEAQ (reference sequence). The CDR3 extends over 13 amino acids. As DNA, the CDR3 is TGTGCCAGCAGCTTACCACAGCAATACGAGCGGTACTTC. Translating it yields CASSLPQQYERYF.

Only a few counts were recorded for this clonotype. CDR3 in DNA: TGTGCCAGTAGTATGTCCCCGACAGGGCGGAAAGACAATCAGCCCCAGCATTTT. This encodes CASSMSPTGRKDNQPQHF. The chain employs TRBV19 and TRBJ1-5, with 7 bases lining up with TRBD1. With V trimmed by 3 bases and J by 3 bases, 14 bases remained unmatched. Germline CDR1 and CDR2: LNHDA and SQIVND (reference sequence). The CDR3 consists of 18 residues.

Points on this clonotype: Since no conserved phenylalanine or tryptophan closes the CDR3, a read error is the likely cause. Because the CDR3's place on the DNA is in doubt, the DNA is left out and the CDR3 is given as listed by TCRdb. The chain joins TRBV9 to TRBJ2-2; TRBD1, the D gene given by the table, was not confirmed from the DNA. The CDR3 adds up to 9 amino acids, both ends counted. The V gene's germline CDR1 is SGDLS and CDR2 YYNGEE. The CDR3 sequence: CASSSGVVP.

Ten or more counts support this clonotype. The chain couples TRBV15 to TRBJ1-3; D is unresolved. The CDR3 length is 17 residues. Trimming took 0 bases from V and 0 from J, leaving 12 bases between them. Germline V CDR1 and CDR2: LNHNV, YYDKDF (reference sequence). The CDR3 DNA is TGTGCCACCAGCAGAGATCGAGGCGCCGGCTCTGGAAACACCATATATTTT. Encoded protein: CATSRDRGAGSGNTIYF.